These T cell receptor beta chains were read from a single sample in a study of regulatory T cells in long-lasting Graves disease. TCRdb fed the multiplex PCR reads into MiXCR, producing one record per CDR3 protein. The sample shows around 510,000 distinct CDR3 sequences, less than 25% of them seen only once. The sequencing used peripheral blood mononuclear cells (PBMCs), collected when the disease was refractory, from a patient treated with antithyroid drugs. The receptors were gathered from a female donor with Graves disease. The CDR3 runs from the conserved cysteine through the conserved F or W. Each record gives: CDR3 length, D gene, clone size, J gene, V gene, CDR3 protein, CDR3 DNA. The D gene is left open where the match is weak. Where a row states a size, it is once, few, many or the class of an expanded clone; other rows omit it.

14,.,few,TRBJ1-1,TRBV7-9,CASSFGGQNTEAFF,TGTGCCAGCAGCTTCGGCGGCCAGAACACTGAAGCTTTCTTT
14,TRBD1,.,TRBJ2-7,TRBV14,CASSQDGTAYEQYF,TGTGCCAGCAGCCAGGACGGGACAGCCTACGAGCAGTACTTC
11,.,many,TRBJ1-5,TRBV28,CASSLTGPQHF,TGTGCCAGCAGTTTAACAGGGCCCCAGCATTTT
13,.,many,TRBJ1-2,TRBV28,CASSLTQDYGYTF,TGTGCCAGCAGTTTAACGCAGGACTATGGCTACACCTTC
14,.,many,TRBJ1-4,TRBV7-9,CASSKDAGGEKLFF,TGTGCCAGCAGCAAGGACGCCGGGGGTGAAAAACTGTTTTTT
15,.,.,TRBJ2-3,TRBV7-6,CASSFRIESTDTQYF,TGTGCCAGCAGCTTTCGGATCGAAAGCACAGATACGCAGTATTTT
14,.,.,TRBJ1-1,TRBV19,CASSPASGDTEAFF,TGTGCCAGTAGCCCAGCTAGTGGGGACACTGAAGCTTTCTTT
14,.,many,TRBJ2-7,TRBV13,CASSLGLDVYEQYF,TGTGCCAGCAGCTTAGGTCTAGATGTGTACGAGCAGTACTTC
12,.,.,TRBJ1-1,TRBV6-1,CASSRVVTEAFF,TGTGCCAGCAGTAGGGTGGTCACTGAAGCTTTCTTT
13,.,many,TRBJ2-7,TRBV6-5,CASSYDGTYEQYF,TGTGCCAGCAGTTACGACGGCACCTACGAGCAGTACTTC
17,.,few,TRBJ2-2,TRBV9,CASRPTRGGVNTGELFF,TGTGCCAGCAGACCCACCCGTGGAGGGGTCAACACCGGGGAGCTGTTTTTT
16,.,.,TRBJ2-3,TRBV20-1,CSATGLLVAEPDTQYF,TGCAGTGCTACGGGCCTTTTAGTAGCGGAACCAGATACGCAGTATTTT
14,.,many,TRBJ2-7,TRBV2,CASSEWSGSYEQYF,TGTGCCAGCAGTGAATGGTCTGGTTCCTACGAGCAGTACTTC
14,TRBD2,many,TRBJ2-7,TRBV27,CASSSGLGNHEQYF,TGTGCCAGCAGTTCTGGACTAGGGAACCACGAGCAGTACTTC
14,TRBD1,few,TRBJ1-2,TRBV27,CASSLYRGLYGYTF,TGTGCCAGCAGTTTATACAGGGGTTTATATGGCTACACCTTC
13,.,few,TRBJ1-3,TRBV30,CAWSVPPGNTIYF,TGTGCCTGGAGTGTACCCCCGGGAAACACCATATATTTT
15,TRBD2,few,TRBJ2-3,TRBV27,CASGRLAGDTDTQYF,TGTGCCAGCGGTAGGCTAGCGGGTGACACAGATACGCAGTATTTT
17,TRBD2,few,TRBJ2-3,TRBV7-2,CASSRGRSGRKGDTQYF,TGTGCCAGCAGCCGAGGCAGGAGCGGGAGGAAAGGGGATACGCAGTATTTT
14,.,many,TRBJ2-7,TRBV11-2,CASSGTSRPYEQYF,TGTGCCAGCAGCGGAACGTCTCGGCCCTACGAGCAGTACTTC